This record concerns one TCR beta chain sequence. Antigen specificity is unknown. It is likely a read error, because the conserved phenylalanine at the end of the CDR3 is missing. The data were obtained in a study of neurological immune-mediated disorders. Trimming shortened V by 2 bases and J by 4 bases, and 11 bases separated the two germline ends. CDR1 KGHDR and CDR2 SFDVKD come from the germline V gene. CDR3 length equals 16 residues. A single record per CDR3 protein comes from TCRdb applying MiXCR to the 5' RACE reads. The sample carries roughly 52,000 distinct CDR3 sequences, around 4% recorded once. Findings and limits, study-wide: A possible signature was seen in one related-CDR3 cluster, into which phylogenetic grouping placed the repertoires of 18 of 34 multiple sclerosis patients.

This rearrangement joins TRBV24-1 to TRBJ2-6, with a weak D call TRBD2 (6 bases). This clonotype was sampled from a man between 60 and 70 years old with multiple sclerosis. Sequencing input: PBMCs. In nucleotides, the CDR3 is TGTGCCACCAGTGATTGGGGAGGATCAGGGGCCAACGTCCTGACTCCC. Translating gives CATSDWGGSGANVLTP.